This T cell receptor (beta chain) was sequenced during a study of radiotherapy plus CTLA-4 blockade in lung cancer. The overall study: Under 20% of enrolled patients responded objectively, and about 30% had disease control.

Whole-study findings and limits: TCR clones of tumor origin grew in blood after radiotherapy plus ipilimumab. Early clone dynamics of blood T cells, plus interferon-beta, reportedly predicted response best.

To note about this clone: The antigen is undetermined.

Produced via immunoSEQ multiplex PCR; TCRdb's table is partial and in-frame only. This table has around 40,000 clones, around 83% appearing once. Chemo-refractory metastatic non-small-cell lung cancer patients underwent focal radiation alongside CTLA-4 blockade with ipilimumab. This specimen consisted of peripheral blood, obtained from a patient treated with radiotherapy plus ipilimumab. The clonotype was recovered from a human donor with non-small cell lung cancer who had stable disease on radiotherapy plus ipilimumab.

The CDR3 DNA reads as TGTGCCAGCAGTTCGCTCGGACAGTTCCCCGCGGATCAGTACTTC. It translates to CASSSLGQFPADQYF. V gene TRBV6-6 combines with J gene TRBJ2-7; perhaps TRBD1 as D (6 bases). The CDR3 sequence is 15 residues long. Germline loops: CDR1 MNHNY, CDR2 SVGAGI (reference sequence). V was pared by 4 bases and J by 10 bases, with 23 bases between.